Below, 30 T cell receptor beta chains from the same sample are listed, as sequenced in a study of shared clonotypes between healthy human individuals. Using immunoSEQ multiplex PCR, the repertoire was profiled, and TCRdb retains in-frame clones only, with some absent. The sample contains about 490,000 clones, over 60% of which appear only once. Input material: PBMCs. These receptors all stem from a woman in her forties in good health. Some clones in this sample may be carry-over from other donors' samples.

This clone appeared once. An end of the junction differs from the germline gene, which may be a read error. This chain links TRBV6-7 with TRBJ1-3; possibly TRBD1 for D (6 bases). TRBV6-7 is marked as an open reading frame, function uncertain. CDR3 length equals 15 residues. The CDR3 DNA reads TGTGCCAGCAGTAGAGGGGGACCACTCTGGAAACACCATATATTT. This translates into CASSRGGPLWKHHIF.

Only one count was recorded for this clone. The chain recombines TRBV18 with TRBJ2-2, with D unclear. The CDR3 runs to 13 residues. The V and J ends lost 0 bases and 5 bases respectively, with 4 bases between them. Germline CDR1 KGHSH, CDR2 LQKENI. CDR3: CASSPPVTGELFF. CDR3 DNA: TGTGCCAGCTCACCACCGGTGACCGGGGAGCTGTTTTTT.

V and J are TRBV7-9 and TRBJ2-5; the match to TRBD2 covers 10 bases. CDR3 length equals 17 residues. CDR1 is SEHNR, CDR2 FQNEAQ, per germline (reference sequence). The trim removed 1 base at V and 1 base at J, leaving 6 bases unmatched. This chain's CDR3 is CASSLGLAGLSQETQYF. The CDR3 DNA follows: TGTGCCAGCAGCTTAGGACTAGCGGGCCTGTCCCAAGAGACCCAGTACTTC.

The V call is TRBV29-1, the J call TRBJ2-5, with 9 bases identical to TRBD1. V lost 3 bases, J lost 5 bases, and 7 bases stayed unmatched. CDR3 length: 14 amino acids. Germline loops: CDR1 SQVTM, CDR2 ANQGSEA. This chain's CDR3 is CSVDITGGEETQYF. CDR3 coding DNA: TGCAGCGTTGATATCACAGGGGGCGAGGAGACCCAGTACTTC.

With regard to this clone: The junction and the germline gene differ at one end; a read error may be behind it. V gene TRBV2 combines with J gene TRBJ2-5, with D perhaps assigned TRBD1 or TRBD2 (5 bases each). CDR1 and CDR2 from the germline V gene are SNHLY and FYNNEI. This CDR3 has 13 amino acids. CDR3 region: CASSEGVGETLYF. The DNA for the CDR3 is TGTGCCAGCAGTGAAGGTGTGGGGGAGACCCTGTACTTC.

J is TRBJ2-3 and V is TRBV5-1; D is undetermined. CDR3 length: 14 amino acids. V dropped 2 bases and J dropped 2 bases, with 9 bases sitting between them. Per germline, CDR1 SGHRS and CDR2 YFSETQ. This CDR3 reads CASSFNFITDTQYF. The CDR3 nucleotides read TGCGCCAGCAGCTTCAACTTCATCACAGATACGCAGTATTTT.

The sample holds a few counts of this clone. This chain joins TRBV29-1 and TRBJ1-5; no firm D call. V lost 2 bases to trimming and J lost 7 bases, with 12 bases between them. Germline V gene sequence: CDR1 SQVTM, CDR2 ANQGSEA. This CDR3 region has 13 residues. Written as DNA, the CDR3 is TGCAGCGTTGAACAGGTAAGTCGGCAGCCCCAGCATTTT. Its translation is CSVEQVSRQPQHF.

This chain joins TRBV29-1 and TRBJ1-3, with D unclear. This CDR3 contains 11 residues. V was pared by 5 bases and J by 4 bases, with 6 bases between. Germline V lookup: CDR1 SQVTM, CDR2 ANQGSEA. CDR3 sequence reads: CSVQRGNTIYF. The CDR3 coding sequence is TGCAGCGTTCAGAGGGGAAACACCATATATTTT.

This chain connects TRBV2 to TRBJ2-1; 9 nucleotides match TRBD1. Germline values: CDR1 SNHLY, CDR2 FYNNEI. The CDR3 has 14 amino acids. The trim removed 6 bases at V and 7 bases at J, leaving 7 bases unmatched. The CDR3 bases are TGTGCCAGCAGGGCGACAGGGGGTCAAAATGAGCAGTTCTTC. Translated, it gives CASRATGGQNEQFF.

This chain uses TRBV5-1 with TRBJ2-5; 12 nucleotides match TRBD1. Trimming took 3 bases from V and 4 from J; bases not matched to a gene: 4. CDR3 length equals 15 residues. The germline V gene has CDR1 SGHRS and CDR2 YFSETQ. The CDR3 DNA is TGCGCCAGCAGCTGGGACAGGGGGCTCAGAGAGACCCAGTACTTC. Translated, it gives CASSWDRGLRETQYF.

Only a few counts were recorded for this clone. The CDR3 region is CASSLGNRGREAFF. The DNA for the CDR3 is TGTGCCAGCAGTTTGGGGAACCGGGGTCGGGAAGCTTTCTTT. The chain is built from TRBV28 and TRBJ1-1; no definite D call. Germline values: CDR1 MDHEN, CDR2 SYDVKM. V dropped 3 bases and J dropped 8 bases, with 16 bases sitting between them. This CDR3 is built from 14 residues.

This clone has just a few counts. V gene TRBV4-2 combines with J gene TRBJ2-7; D is unresolved. Looked up from germline, CDR1 is LGHNA and CDR2 is YNFKEQ. The CDR3 sequence is 13 residues long. V gave up 0 bases and J gave up 6 bases, with 9 bases separating them. CDR3 sequence reads: CASSQDHGSEQYF. In nucleotides, the CDR3 is TGTGCCAGCAGCCAAGATCACGGTTCCGAGCAGTACTTC.

The rearrangement links TRBV2 to TRBJ1-2; a weak D match, TRBD1 (6 bases). Trimming removed 3 bases from V and 4 bases from J, with 12 bases in between. The CDR3 is 14 amino acids. CDR1 and CDR2 (germline): SNHLY, FYNNEI. The CDR3 region is CASSEARGTYGYTF. CDR3 DNA: TGTGCCAGCAGTGAGGCAAGGGGGACCTATGGCTACACCTTC. The whole variable domain, remainder taken from reference TRBV2 and TRBJ1-2, is EPEVTQTPSHQVTQMGQEVILRCVPISNHLYFYWYRQILGQKVEFLVSFYNNEISEKSEIFDDQFSVERPDGSNFTLKIRSTKLEDSAMYFCASSEARGTYGYTFGSGTRLTVV.

This chain joins TRBV7-9 and TRBJ2-5; TRBD2 agrees at 7 bases. The CDR3 runs to 14 residues. Trimming cost V 5 bases and J 2 bases; bases outside gene matches: 5. The germline CDR1 and CDR2 sequences are SEHNR and FQNEAQ (reference sequence). The CDR3 sequence: CASSLQREQETQYF. The CDR3 nucleotides read TGTGCCAGCAGCCTCCAGCGGGAACAAGAGACCCAGTACTTC.

The chain is built from TRBV4-1 and TRBJ2-7; 12 bases match TRBD2. There are 15 residues in the CDR3. Per germline, CDR1 MGHRA and CDR2 YSYEKL. The ends lost 1 base at V and 5 bases at J; junction bases unmatched: 3. The DNA for the CDR3 is TGCGCCAGCAGCCAAGGACTAGCGGGAGAGGACGAGCAGTACTTC. This encodes CASSQGLAGEDEQYF.

The V call is TRBV5-1, the J call TRBJ2-7, with TRBD2 matching 12 bases. The CDR3 length is 16 residues. Germline V gives CDR1 SGHRS, CDR2 YFSETQ. V shed 0 bases, J shed 2 bases, and the junction held 3 bases outside the gene matches. CDR3 amino acids: CASSLVLAGGAYEQYF. In DNA form, the CDR3 reads TGCGCCAGCAGCTTGGTTCTAGCGGGAGGGGCCTACGAGCAGTACTTC.

For the CDR3, the DNA is TGTGCCAGCAGTGACATACAGGGGCGATACCAAGAGACCCAGTACTTC. Its translation is CASSDIQGRYQETQYF. The chain combines TRBV6-1 with TRBJ2-5; the match to TRBD1 covers 7 bases. Germline lookup yields CDR1 MNHNS and CDR2 SASEGT. Trimming removed 3 bases from V and 0 bases from J; junction bases left unmatched: 7. The CDR3 is made up of 16 amino acids.

The chain recombines TRBV7-6 with TRBJ1-1, with D perhaps matching TRBD1 (5 bases). The CDR3 sequence is 14 residues long. CDR1 is SGHVS and CDR2 is FNYEAQ in the germline V gene. V was cut by 1 base and J by 2 bases, with 8 bases left in between. DNA of the CDR3: TGTGCCAGCAGCTTAGGCCAGGGCAACACTGAAGCTTTCTTT. Its translation is CASSLGQGNTEAFF.

This clone was seen only once. V gene TRBV28 combines with J gene TRBJ2-7, with 7 bases identical to TRBD2. There are 15 residues in the CDR3. V lost 5 bases to trimming and J lost 1 base; unmatched junction nucleotides: 8. Germline CDR1 and CDR2: MDHEN and SYDVKM. The CDR3 protein is CASSTAGGGSYEQYF. The CDR3 nucleotides are TGTGCCAGCAGTACCGCTGGGGGGGGATCCTACGAGCAGTACTTC.

This chain connects TRBV5-1 to TRBJ2-7; no firm D call. The CDR3 loop spans 15 amino acids. Looked up from germline, CDR1 is SGHRS and CDR2 is YFSETQ. Between the trimmed V and J ends, which lost 0 bases and 2 bases, there was a span of 12 bases. DNA for the CDR3: TGCGCCAGCAGCTTGGCCGGAGTTCTTGCCTACGAGCAGTACTTC. It encodes CASSLAGVLAYEQYF.

Note on this clone: The same CDR3 can be traced to other DNA sequences in this sample. This chain links TRBV27 with TRBJ2-1; D call uncertain. Germline V lookup: CDR1 MNHEY, CDR2 SMNVEV (reference sequence). The CDR3 length is 16 residues. V dropped 0 bases and J dropped 0 bases, with 9 bases sitting between them. For the CDR3, the DNA is TGTGCCAGCAGTTTATCCCTTGCGAGCTCCTACAATGAGCAGTTCTTC. Its protein is CASSLSLASSYNEQFF.

The genes are TRBV6-5 and TRBJ2-7; 9 positions match TRBD1. The germline CDR1 and CDR2 sequences are MNHEY and SVGAGI. Losses at the gene ends were 6 bases for V and 4 bases for J; bases not matched to a gene: 10. The CDR3 length is 15 residues. The CDR3 DNA sequence: TGTGCCAGCAGAAAAAGCGGGACAGGGATTTACGAGCAGTACTTC. Translation: CASRKSGTGIYEQYF.

The chain recombines TRBV28 with TRBJ2-5, with 7 bases fitting TRBD1. After removal of 10 bases from V and 1 base from J, the junction contained 6 bases not matched to a gene. The length of the CDR3 is 13 residues. Looked up from germline, CDR1 is MDHEN and CDR2 is SYDVKM. The CDR3 here is CATDRDSQETQYF. CDR3 nucleotide sequence: TGTGCCACAGACAGGGACAGCCAAGAGACCCAGTACTTC.

As regards this clone: One junction end does not reproduce the germline sequence, and a read error may be involved. The V gene is TRBV5-1, the J gene TRBJ2-3; D is uncertain. The CDR3 length is 14 residues. Germline V gene data show CDR1 as SGHRS and CDR2 as YFSETQ. CDR3 in amino acids: CAGSLAESTDTQYF. Here the CDR3 DNA reads TGCGCCGGCAGCTTGGCCGAGAGCACAGATACGCAGTATTTT.

J is TRBJ2-1 and V is TRBV4-1; the match to TRBD1 covers 9 bases. The CDR3 is 15 amino acids. The V and J ends lost 3 bases and 5 bases, in that order; junction bases with no gene match: 5. CDR1 is MGHRA, CDR2 YSYEKL, per germline. This CDR3 is CASSHGDRANNEQFF. In DNA, the CDR3 is TGCGCCAGCAGCCATGGGGACAGGGCTAACAATGAGCAGTTCTTC.

The chain uses TRBV5-4 and TRBJ2-1; TRBD2 agrees at 8 bases. The CDR3 runs 16 residues. The V gene end was trimmed by 2 bases and the J gene end by 7 bases; junction bases not matched to a gene: 11. CDR1 is SGHNT, CDR2 YYREEE, per germline (reference sequence). The CDR3: CASSFTPLASGNEQFF. Here the CDR3 DNA reads TGTGCCAGCAGCTTCACCCCCTTGGCTAGCGGGAATGAGCAGTTCTTC.

About this clone itself: Other DNA sequences within the sample encode an identical CDR3. The rearrangement uses TRBV6-4 and TRBJ2-3; possible D gene TRBD2, 6 bases. V lost 0 bases, J lost 0 bases, and 10 bases lay in between. CDR1 is MRHNA and CDR2 is SNTAGT in the germline V gene. This CDR3 is 16 amino acids long. The CDR3 sequence: CASSDSAGSSTDTQYF. The CDR3 DNA reads TGTGCCAGCAGTGACTCAGCGGGTTCTAGCACAGATACGCAGTATTTT.

The V gene is TRBV2, the J gene TRBJ2-5; TRBD1 might be the D (5 bases). Germline V gene sequence: CDR1 SNHLY, CDR2 FYNNEI. The CDR3 is 15 amino acids. V lost 3 bases to trimming and J lost 5 bases, with 16 bases between them. The CDR3 DNA is TGTGCCAGCAGTGATAGGGGTCAGGCCATGGAGACCCAGTACTTC. Amino acids: CASSDRGQAMETQYF.

J is TRBJ1-1 and V is TRBV30, with D possibly TRBD1 on 5 matching bases. The CDR3 sequence is 13 residues long. Per germline, CDR1 GTSNPN and CDR2 SVGIG (reference sequence). V shed 2 bases and J shed 5 bases, with 12 bases lying between them. CDR3 DNA sequence: TGTGCCTGGAGTATCCTAAGGGGAACTGAAGCTTTCTTT. The encoded protein is CAWSILRGTEAFF.

This clone is a singleton in its sample. The rearrangement joins TRBV7-9 to TRBJ1-4, with D maybe TRBD1 (5 bases). Between the trimmed V and J ends, which lost 5 bases and 3 bases, there was a span of 10 bases. Germline V CDR1 and CDR2: SEHNR, FQNEAQ (reference sequence). CDR3 length: 14 residues. CDR3 DNA: TGTGCCAGCAGCGCGGGACGGTCTAATGAAAAACTGTTTTTT. Residues: CASSAGRSNEKLFF.